The 24 T cell receptor beta chains in this list originate from one sample, sequenced in a study of blood T cell repertoires in COVID-19. Sequencing used immunoSEQ multiplex PCR; TCRdb keeps in-frame clones, though not all of them. Of around 210,000 clones in the sample, about three quarters were seen once. The sequencing sample was made of peripheral blood. These receptors came from a woman in her 70s with acute or convalescent COVID-19.

This clone was counted at least ten times. This CDR3 reads CASSLDGARDNEQFF. CDR3 bases: TGCGCCAGCAGCTTGGATGGGGCCAGAGACAATGAGCAGTTCTTC. This rearrangement joins TRBV5-1 to TRBJ2-1, with a possible D match to TRBD1 (5 bases). CDR1 and CDR2 from the germline V gene are SGHRS and YFSETQ. V lost 0 bases, J lost 5 bases, and 12 bases lay in between. The CDR3 loop spans 15 amino acids.

The chain combines TRBV6-1 with TRBJ2-3; 10 bases are a match to TRBD2. V dropped 4 bases and J dropped 3; count of bases not matched to a gene: 7. Per germline, CDR1 MNHNS and CDR2 SASEGT. This CDR3 comprises 16 residues. The CDR3 is CASSGIAGGGTDTQYF. For the CDR3, the DNA is TGTGCCAGCAGTGGGATAGCGGGGGGTGGAACAGATACGCAGTATTTT.

This clone was recorded many times. This chain joins TRBV3-1 (or the pseudogene TRBV3-2) and TRBJ1-6; D is perhaps TRBD1 (6 bases). Germline CDR1 is LGHDT and CDR2 is YNNKEL (reference sequence). This CDR3 is 16 amino acids long. Trimming cost V 1 base and J 5 bases, with 12 bases left between them. The CDR3 bases are TGTGCCAGCAGCCAAGCAACAGGGCGGAATAATTCACCCCTCCACTTT. Residues: CASSQATGRNNSPLHF.

The rearrangement joins TRBV18 to TRBJ1-1; maybe TRBD1 (5 bases). CDR3 length: 13 residues. Germline assignment: CDR1 KGHSH and CDR2 LQKENI. V was pared by 4 bases and J by 5 bases, with 11 bases between. The DNA for the CDR3 is TGTGCCAGCTCACATGGAGGGGAGACTGAAGCTTTCTTT. This translates into CASSHGGETEAFF.

The gene calls are TRBV28 and TRBJ2-5, with D maybe TRBD1 (6 bases). The CDR3 length is 14 residues. The V end was cut by 7 bases, the J end by 2 bases, with 14 bases between. Germline V CDR1 and CDR2: MDHEN, SYDVKM. Here the CDR3 reads CASTQWGTQETQYF. CDR3 nucleotides: TGTGCCAGCACCCAATGGGGGACACAAGAGACCCAGTACTTC.

The rearrangement joins TRBV11-2 to TRBJ2-2; D might be TRBD2 (5 bases). Trimming left V 5 bases short and J 3 bases short, with 7 bases between. Germline values: CDR1 SGHAT, CDR2 FQNNGV. The CDR3 is made up of 13 amino acids. CDR3 loop: CASSLRDTGELFF. CDR3 DNA sequence: TGTGCCAGCAGCCTGAGGGACACCGGGGAGCTGTTTTTT.

The chain has TRBV9 and TRBJ1-2; D is uncertain. This CDR3 contains 13 residues. Germline CDR1 reads SGDLS; CDR2 reads YYNGEE. Trimming pared 0 bases from V and 7 bases from J, leaving 10 bases between. Written as DNA, the CDR3 is TGTGCCAGCAGCGTAGGTAGAGAAGCTGGCTACACCTTC. This encodes CASSVGREAGYTF.

CDR3 in DNA: TGCAGCGTGCTGACAGGGGGTAGTGGAAACACCATATATTTT. Its translation is CSVLTGGSGNTIYF. The chain links TRBV29-1 to TRBJ1-3; TRBD1 agrees at 9 bases. The CDR3 runs to 14 residues. Germline CDR1 reads SQVTM; CDR2 reads ANQGSEA. The ends lost 6 bases at V and 3 bases at J; junction bases unmatched: 6.

CDR3 coding DNA: TGTGCCATCAGTGGGGGGAGACAGGGGAGGAACTCCTACAATGAGCAGTTCTTC. Amino acid sequence: CAISGGRQGRNSYNEQFF. The chain employs TRBV10-3 and TRBJ2-1, with 8 bases lining up with TRBD1. This CDR3 has 18 residues. The J segment lost 0 bases and the V segment lost 4 bases, leaving 11 bases of the junction unmatched. Germline values: CDR1 ENHRY, CDR2 SYGVKD.

In nucleotides, the CDR3 is TGCGCCAGCCGACTAGCGGTTTCTACAGAGACCCAGTACTTC. Its protein is CASRLAVSTETQYF. The chain uses TRBV10-2 and TRBJ2-5, with 9 bases identical to TRBD2. The germline V gene encodes CDR1 WSHSY and CDR2 SAAADI. J lost 4 bases, V lost 8 bases, and 8 bases had no gene match. The CDR3 runs 14 residues.

The chain employs TRBV20-1 and TRBJ2-7, with 7 bases fitting TRBD2. With V trimmed by 5 bases and J by 6 bases, 4 bases remained unmatched. This CDR3 is 11 amino acids long. Germline CDR1 is DFQATT and CDR2 is SNEGSKA (reference sequence). The CDR3 is CSASVAGEQYF. CDR3 DNA: TGCAGTGCTTCCGTAGCGGGCGAGCAGTACTTC.

This chain connects TRBV27 to TRBJ2-5; 7 bases fit TRBD1. The CDR3 totals 13 residues. The germline CDR1 and CDR2 sequences are MNHEY and SMNVEV (reference sequence). The V gene end was trimmed by 6 bases and the J gene end by 5 bases; junction bases not matched to a gene: 6. The CDR3 loop reads CASRYRGRETQYF. The CDR3 nucleotides are TGTGCCAGCAGATACAGGGGAAGGGAGACCCAGTACTTC.

On this clone: Other DNA sequences from this sample encode an identical CDR3 as well. The J gene is TRBJ2-7, the V gene TRBV12-3 or TRBV12-4, with a possible D match to TRBD2 (6 bases). V was trimmed by 7 bases and J by 6 bases, leaving 16 bases between them. This CDR3 has 13 amino acids. CDR3 DNA sequence: TGTGCCAGCACCCCCCCGGGGGTGGGCGAGCAGTACTTC. Residues: CASTPPGVGEQYF.

V is TRBV3-1 (or the pseudogene TRBV3-2) and J is TRBJ2-7; D is perhaps TRBD2 (7 bases). Germline V gene lookup returns CDR1 LGHDT and CDR2 YNNKEL (reference sequence). The germline V and J ends were trimmed by 0 bases and 0 bases, with 21 bases remaining between them. This CDR3 has 19 residues. The DNA for the CDR3 is TGTGCCAGCAGCCAAGAGGGGGGGGGCGAGGGCACAAGCTCCTACGAGCAGTACTTC. Amino acid sequence: CASSQEGGGEGTSSYEQYF.

This chain uses TRBV18 with TRBJ1-5; D is perhaps TRBD1 (6 bases). Germline loops: CDR1 KGHSH, CDR2 LQKENI. The CDR3 contains 16 residues. The V end was cut by 2 bases, the J end by 6 bases, with 17 bases between. CDR3 amino acids: CASSPVSRGPLQPQHF. Here the CDR3 DNA reads TGTGCCAGCTCACCAGTCTCCAGGGGACCCCTTCAGCCCCAGCATTTT.

This rearrangement joins TRBV14 to TRBJ1-2; D might be TRBD1 (5 bases). The CDR3 covers 15 residues. Trimming took off 1 base at V and 4 bases at J, with 13 bases between the two ends. CDR1 is SGHDN, CDR2 FVKESK, per germline. The CDR3 protein is CASSQVAGLSYGYTF. In DNA, the CDR3 is TGTGCCAGCAGCCAAGTTGCGGGACTCAGCTATGGCTACACCTTC.

The chain uses TRBV2 and TRBJ2-5, with D perhaps TRBD2 (6 bases). CDR1 SNHLY and CDR2 FYNNEI come from the germline V gene. The germline V and J ends were trimmed by 2 bases and 2 bases, with 21 bases remaining between them. The CDR3 spans 18 residues. This chain's CDR3 is CASSETRGTSILQETQYF. As DNA, the CDR3 is TGTGCCAGCAGTGAAACACGCGGGACGTCGATATTGCAAGAGACCCAGTACTTC.

The CDR3 protein is CASSLHDRDTGELFF. The CDR3, as DNA: TGTGCCAGCAGTTTACATGACAGGGACACCGGGGAGCTGTTTTTT. This chain uses TRBV6-6 with TRBJ2-2; 7 nucleotides align to TRBD1. V shed 4 bases, J shed 3 bases, and the junction held 5 bases outside the gene matches. The CDR3 sequence is 15 residues long. Looked up from germline, CDR1 is MNHNY and CDR2 is SVGAGI (reference sequence).

V and J are TRBV12-3 or TRBV12-4 and TRBJ2-1; D possibly corresponds to TRBD1 (5 bases). The CDR3 contains 13 residues. V shed 3 bases and J shed 4 bases, with 7 bases lying between them. Here the CDR3 reads CASSFWTYNEQFF. The CDR3, as DNA: TGTGCCAGCAGTTTTTGGACATACAATGAGCAGTTCTTC.

The V and J genes are TRBV27 and TRBJ2-7; D may be TRBD2 (5 bases). Per the germline V gene, CDR1 is MNHEY and CDR2 is SMNVEV (reference sequence). The germline V and J ends were trimmed by 3 bases and 4 bases, with 16 bases remaining between them. The CDR3 runs to 15 residues. CDR3 bases: TGTGCCAGCAGTTTTTCCCGGGGTGGATTATACGAGCAGTACTTC. Residues: CASSFSRGGLYEQYF.

The chain combines TRBV5-1 with TRBJ2-1; 9 positions match TRBD1. V was clipped by 4 bases and J by 8 bases; unmatched bases: 13. The CDR3 loop spans 16 amino acids. Germline CDR1 SGHRS, CDR2 YFSETQ. The CDR3 DNA reads as TGCGCCAGCAGCCCCGATGGGGGACAGGGCCGAGATGAGCAGTTCTTC. Its translation is CASSPDGGQGRDEQFF.

The V and J genes are TRBV2 and TRBJ1-6, with D perhaps TRBD1 (6 bases). The CDR3 has 15 amino acids. V shed 7 bases and J shed 8 bases, with 18 bases lying between them. CDR1 SNHLY and CDR2 FYNNEI come from the germline V gene. The CDR3 is CASKTRQESDSPLHF. The CDR3 coding sequence is TGTGCCAGCAAAACGCGACAGGAGTCGGATTCACCCCTCCACTTT.

The chain links TRBV30 to TRBJ2-7; the D gene is possibly TRBD1 (6 bases). Deletions cut 8 bases from V and 0 bases from J, with 8 bases between. Germline lookup yields CDR1 GTSNPN and CDR2 SVGIG (reference sequence). The CDR3 has 11 residues. CDR3 residues: CARGGSYEQYF. In DNA, the CDR3 is TGTGCCCGAGGGGGCTCCTACGAGCAGTACTTC.

V and J are TRBV5-1 and TRBJ2-7, with D maybe TRBD2 (6 bases). Germline-derived CDR1 and CDR2 are SGHRS and YFSETQ. This CDR3 spans 13 amino acids. Deletions cut 5 bases from V and 4 bases from J, with 13 bases between. The chain's CDR3 is CASRFAEGYEQYF. The CDR3, as DNA: TGCGCCAGCAGATTCGCGGAGGGATACGAGCAGTACTTC.